A selection of T cell receptor beta chains follows, all from one sample in a study of blood T cell repertoires in COVID-19. The assay was immunoSEQ multiplex PCR, and TCRdb's table has in-frame clones only and misses some. The sample consists of some 300,000 clones, around 86% of them appearing once. Input material: PBMCs or T cells enriched from blood (not recorded which). Receptors originate from a man between 25 and 39 years old who had recovered from COVID-19. Each CDR3 is given with its conserved first and last residue. D genes are given only for firm matches. Size tells how often a clone was seen (once, few, many) or the class of an expanded clone, and some rows leave it out.

V	J	D	length	size	DNA	CDR3
TRBV27	TRBJ2-6	NA	15	NA	TGTGCCGTTGGCTATTCGGGTTCTGGGGCCAACGTCCTGACTTTC	CAVGYSGSGANVLTF
TRBV11-2	TRBJ2-2	NA	17	NA	TGTGCCAGCAGGAAATCCGCCGGGACAAGGAACACCGGGGAGCTGTTTTTT	CASRKSAGTRNTGELFF
TRBV5-1	TRBJ1-5	NA	15	NA	TGCGCCAGCAGCTTGGGGCCGATGGGCAATCAGCCCCAGCATTTT	CASSLGPMGNQPQHF
TRBV7-9	TRBJ1-2	NA	11	few	TGTGCCAGCTCCCGGGGGGATGGCTACACCTTC	CASSRGDGYTF
TRBV5-6	TRBJ1-1	NA	14	NA	TGTGCCAGCAGCTTGGGGGCAGGAAACACTGAAGCTTTCTTT	CASSLGAGNTEAFF
TRBV18	TRBJ1-6	NA	16	NA	TGTGCCAGCTCACCACCTGCCGTAACAACTAATTCACCCCTCCACTTT	CASSPPAVTTNSPLHF
TRBV23-1	TRBJ2-5	NA	15	NA	TGCGCCAGCAGACGCCGGACGGGAGCCCGAGAGACCCAGTACTTC	CASRRRTGARETQYF
TRBV14	TRBJ2-3	NA	12	NA	TGTGCCAGCAGCCAACTCGCAGATACGCAGTATTTT	CASSQLADTQYF
TRBV2	TRBJ1-2	NA	10	NA	TGTGCCAGCAGCCCCAATGGCTACACCTTC	CASSPNGYTF
TRBV5-1	TRBJ2-1	NA	15	NA	TGCGCCAGCAGCTTGGAAGGGGCAGTATACAATGAGCAGTTCTTC	CASSLEGAVYNEQFF
TRBV4-1	TRBJ2-5	TRBD2	16	NA	TGCGCCAGCGCCCAGGAGGGCGGGAGGGCCTCGGAGACCCAGTACTTC	CASAQEGGRASETQYF
TRBV30	TRBJ2-7	TRBD1	14	NA	TGTGCCTGGAGTGTAGGGACAGGGGTCGACGAGCAGTACTTC	CAWSVGTGVDEQYF
TRBV4-1	TRBJ1-6	NA	17	NA	TGCGCCAGCAGCCAAGAAAACCGGGGAAGTACGAATTCACCCCTCCACTTT	CASSQENRGSTNSPLHF
TRBV5-1	TRBJ1-2	NA	11	NA	TGCGCCAGCAGCTTGGATGAGGGCTACACCTTC	CASSLDEGYTF
TRBV27	TRBJ2-1	NA	15	NA	TGTGCCAGCAGTTTAGTTAGTAGCTCCTACAATGAGCAGTTCTTC	CASSLVSSSYNEQFF
TRBV6-4	TRBJ1-2	TRBD1	18	NA	TGTGCCAGCAGCTTAGAAGGACAGGGGGCGCGTTGGAACTATGGCTACACCTTC	CASSLEGQGARWNYGYTF
TRBV4-2	TRBJ1-1	TRBD1	16	NA	TGTGCCAGCAGCCTGGGGGACAGATCCTTGAACACTGAAGCTTTCTTT	CASSLGDRSLNTEAFF
TRBV12-3/TRBV12-4	TRBJ2-2	NA	12	NA	TGTGCCAGCAGTCCTCAGATAGGGGAGCTGTTTTTT	CASSPQIGELFF
TRBV6-6	TRBJ1-2	NA	14	NA	TGTGCCAGCAGTTACTCGCCAGGCAACTATGGCTACACCTTC	CASSYSPGNYGYTF
TRBV28	TRBJ2-7	NA	17	NA	TGTGCCAGCAGTACGCCAATCCCCGGGATCTCCTTCTACGAGCAGTACTTC	CASSTPIPGISFYEQYF
TRBV3-1/TRBV3-2	TRBJ1-2	NA	14	NA	TGTGCCAGCAGCTCCCGGACAACTAACTATGGCTACACCTTC	CASSSRTTNYGYTF
TRBV5-1	TRBJ1-2	TRBD1	14	few	TGCGCCAGCAGCCGGGACAGGGGTAACTATGGCTACACCTTC	CASSRDRGNYGYTF